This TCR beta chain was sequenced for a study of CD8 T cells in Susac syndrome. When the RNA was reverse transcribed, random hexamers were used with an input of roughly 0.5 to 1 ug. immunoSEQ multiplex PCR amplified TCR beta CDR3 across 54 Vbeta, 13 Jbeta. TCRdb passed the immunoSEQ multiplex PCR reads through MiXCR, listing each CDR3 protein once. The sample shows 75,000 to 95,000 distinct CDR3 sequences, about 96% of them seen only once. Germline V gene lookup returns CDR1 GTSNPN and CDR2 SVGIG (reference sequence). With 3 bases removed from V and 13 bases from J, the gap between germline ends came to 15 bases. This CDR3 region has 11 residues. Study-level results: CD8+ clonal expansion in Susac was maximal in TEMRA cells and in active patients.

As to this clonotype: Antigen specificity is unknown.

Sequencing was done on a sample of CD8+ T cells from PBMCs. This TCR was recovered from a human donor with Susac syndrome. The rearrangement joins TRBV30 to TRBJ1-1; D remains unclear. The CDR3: CAWRLETRDFF. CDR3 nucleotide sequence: TGTGCCTGGAGGCTGGAGACAAGGGATTTCTTT.